Each of the 7 T cell receptor beta chains below was sequenced from the same sample in a study of PD-1 blockade in classical Hodgkin lymphoma. With no exception, relapse followed autologous stem cell transplantation in all patients, and brentuximab vedotin exposure varied. Libraries were prepared by immunoSEQ multiplex PCR; TCRdb keeps only in-frame clonotypes and omits some of them. The data show roughly 35,000 clones, with just over 85% seen just once and approximately 7.5% held by the top ten. The sample here was peripheral blood mononuclear cells (PBMCs), taken before the second cycle of nivolumab. These receptor sequences come from a human donor with classical Hodgkin lymphoma.

The V and J genes are TRBV9 and TRBJ1-1, with TRBD1 matching over 7 bases. The germline V gene has CDR1 SGDLS and CDR2 YYNGEE. Trimming removed 3 bases from V and 8 bases from J; junction bases left unmatched: 7. CDR3 length: 13 residues. The DNA for the CDR3 is TGTGCCAGCAGCGGCTCCGGACAGGAGGAAGCTTTCTTT. This encodes CASSGSGQEEAFF. Complete variable domain (other parts from reference TRBV9 and TRBJ1-1): DSGVTQTPKHLITATGQRVTLRCSPRSGDLSVYWYQQSLDQGLQFLIQYYNGEERAKGNILERFSAQQFPDLHSELNLSSLELGDSALYFCASSGSGQEEAFFGQGTRLTVV.

The V and J genes are TRBV7-9 and TRBJ2-7; D is perhaps TRBD1 or TRBD2 (5 bases each). The CDR3 loop spans 12 amino acids. Per the germline V gene, CDR1 is SEHNR and CDR2 is FQNEAQ (reference sequence). V was pared by 8 bases and J by 2 bases, with 10 bases between. The CDR3 DNA reads as TGTGCCAGCGGCAGGGAGACCTACGAGCAGTACTTC. Amino acid sequence: CASGRETYEQYF.

This rearrangement joins TRBV9 to TRBJ2-3; a weak D match, TRBD2 (5 bases). The germline gives CDR1 SGDLS, CDR2 YYNGEE. V lost 4 bases and J 2 bases, leaving 11 bases between the germline ends. The CDR3 runs to 14 residues. CDR3 DNA sequence: TGTGCCAGCAGCTCACCGGGGATCACAGATACGCAGTATTTT. It yields the protein CASSSPGITDTQYF.

The rearrangement joins TRBV5-4 to TRBJ2-7, with 10 bases matching TRBD2. Germline loops: CDR1 SGHNT, CDR2 YYREEE (reference sequence). The J segment lost 3 bases and the V segment lost 4 bases, leaving 7 bases of the junction unmatched. The CDR3 has 15 amino acids. CDR3: CASSPKREGDYEQYF. The CDR3 DNA sequence: TGTGCCAGCAGCCCAAAGCGGGAGGGGGACTACGAGCAGTACTTC.

CDR3 protein: CASSLAVNEQFF. CDR3 in DNA: TGTGCCAGCAGCTTGGCGGTCAATGAGCAGTTCTTC. The chain carries TRBV5-6 and TRBJ2-1; D not certain. This CDR3 is built from 12 residues. Germline V gives CDR1 SGHDT, CDR2 YYEEEE. Between the trimmed V and J ends, which lost 0 bases and 6 bases, there was a span of 4 bases.

This sequence joins TRBV7-3 and TRBJ1-2; no clear D. Trimming shortened V by 4 bases and J by 4 bases, and 10 bases separated the two germline ends. CDR3 length: 13 amino acids. CDR1 and CDR2 from the germline V gene are SGHTA and FQGTGA. The CDR3 loop reads CASSSNPGYGYTF. The DNA for the CDR3 is TGTGCCAGCAGCTCAAACCCTGGCTATGGCTACACCTTC.

The chain combines TRBV18 with TRBJ2-1; TRBD2 matches at 8 bases. The CDR3 runs 16 residues. Germline CDR1 and CDR2: KGHSH and LQKENI. V trimming: 2 bases; J trimming: 5 bases; junction bases outside the gene matches: 8. The CDR3 is CASSPVLAGGHNEQFF. As DNA, the CDR3 is TGTGCCAGCTCACCAGTGTTGGCGGGAGGTCACAATGAGCAGTTCTTC.